This is a list of T cell receptor beta chains from one sample in a study of T-cell memory formation after mild COVID-19. TCRdb reprocessed the 5' RACE reads with MiXCR, giving one entry per CDR3 protein. Altogether 360,000 or so distinct CDR3 sequences are present, around 28% being singletons, with the ten largest covering 13%. Sequenced sample: PBMCs or a T cell subset sorted from them (not recorded which). These receptors came from an adult woman who had mild COVID-19 (a few samples of this study predate the infection). Cell type and time point are not known. Each CDR3 is given with its conserved first and last residue. A D gene is named only where the DNA matches it firmly. Some rows mark clone size as missing; the rest say once, few, many or name a class of expanded clone.

CASSYSQYTEAFF | TGTGCCAGCAGTTACTCGCAGTACACTGAAGCTTTCTTT | NA | NA | TRBJ1-1 | TRBV6-2/TRBV6-3
CASSLVPFQGRIDSPLHF | TGTGCCAGCAGCTTAGTTCCCTTCCAGGGTAGGATTGATTCACCCCTCCACTTT | NA | NA | TRBJ1-6 | TRBV7-2
CASSTLAGGGNEQFF | TGCGCCAGCAGCACCTTAGCGGGAGGAGGGAATGAGCAGTTCTTC | TRBD2 | few | TRBJ2-1 | TRBV5-1
CASSLDSERHTDTQYF | TGTGCCAGCAGCTTAGACTCAGAGAGACACACAGATACGCAGTATTTT | NA | NA | TRBJ2-3 | TRBV7-9
CASSQRPGLAGAKAQYF | TGTGCCAGCAGCCAACGCCCGGGGCTAGCGGGGGCCAAGGCCCAGTACTTC | TRBD2 | NA | TRBJ2-5 | TRBV3-1
CASSGGRGAETQYF | TGCGCCAGCAGCGGTGGACGAGGGGCAGAGACCCAGTACTTC | NA | few | TRBJ2-5 | TRBV5-1
CATSAVGPATGELFF | TGTGCCACCAGTGCCGTGGGGCCCGCCACCGGGGAGCTGTTTTTT | NA | NA | TRBJ2-2 | TRBV24-1
CASSGQLGGDTQYF | TGTGCCAGCAGCGGACAGCTCGGAGGAGATACGCAGTATTTT | NA | few | TRBJ2-3 | TRBV9
CSVPGQGEGEQYF | TGCAGCGTCCCGGGACAGGGTGAAGGCGAGCAGTACTTC | TRBD1 | NA | TRBJ2-7 | TRBV29-1
CASSFRSWTSGRSGANVLTF | TGTGCCAGCAGCTTTCGGTCGTGGACTAGCGGGAGATCTGGGGCCAACGTCCTGACTTTC | TRBD2 | NA | TRBJ2-6 | TRBV7-2
CASSLDLGQVNYGYTF | TGTGCCAGCAGCTTAGATTTGGGACAGGTTAACTATGGCTACACCTTC | TRBD1 | NA | TRBJ1-2 | TRBV7-8
CASSSQRRYSPLHF | TGTGCCAGCAGTTCCCAGCGACGCTATTCACCCCTCCACTTT | NA | NA | TRBJ1-6 | TRBV6-2/TRBV6-3
CSVAGLADYNEQFF | TGCAGCGTTGCGGGACTAGCGGACTACAATGAGCAGTTCTTC | TRBD2 | NA | TRBJ2-1 | TRBV29-1
CSARDESGDGRGAFF | TGCAGTGCTAGAGATGAGTCAGGGGATGGGCGAGGAGCTTTCTTT | NA | NA | TRBJ1-1 | TRBV20-1
CASSLGVNEQYF | TGTGCCAGCAGTTTAGGGGTTAACGAGCAGTACTTC | NA | few | TRBJ2-7 | TRBV12-3/TRBV12-4
CASSGPGANYEQYF | TGTGCCAGCAGTGGCCCAGGGGCAAACTACGAGCAGTACTTC | NA | few | TRBJ2-7 | TRBV25-1
CASSELVRSYNEQFF | TGTGCCAGCAGTGAACTTGTTCGCTCCTACAATGAGCAGTTCTTC | NA | NA | TRBJ2-1 | TRBV2
CASSPTGVTYEQYF | TGTGCCAGCAGCCCTACCGGGGTAACCTACGAGCAGTACTTC | NA | NA | TRBJ2-7 | TRBV12-3/TRBV12-4
CASSFDPYTEAFF | TGTGCCAGCAGCTTTGACCCTTACACTGAAGCTTTCTTT | NA | NA | TRBJ1-1 | TRBV7-2
CASRRTHGEQFF | TGTGCCAGCAGAAGGACCCACGGTGAGCAGTTCTTC | NA | few | TRBJ2-1 | TRBV25-1
CASSWRGGPADTQYF | TGTGCCAGCAGCTGGAGGGGGGGGCCGGCAGATACGCAGTATTTT | NA | few | TRBJ2-3 | TRBV7-6
CASSLGTSVNEQFF | TGTGCTAGCAGCTTAGGTACTAGCGTCAATGAGCAGTTCTTC | TRBD2 | few | TRBJ2-1 | TRBV7-7
CASSLALGGVNTEAFF | TGTGCCAGCAGCTTAGCCCTAGGGGGGGTAAACACTGAAGCTTTCTTT | NA | NA | TRBJ1-1 | TRBV7-9
CASTKMGLDMNTEAFF | TGTGCCAGCACCAAAATGGGACTCGACATGAACACTGAAGCTTTCTTT | NA | NA | TRBJ1-1 | TRBV2
CASSLGTAEKLFF | TGTGCCAGCAGCCTCGGGACAGCCGAAAAACTGTTTTTT | TRBD1 | few | TRBJ1-4 | TRBV3-1
CATSRDRSNYGYTF | TGTGCCACCAGCAGAGACAGGAGTAACTATGGCTACACCTTC | NA | few | TRBJ1-2 | TRBV15
CSPSLNLGGGTDTQYF | TGCAGTCCCTCGCTGAATCTGGGGGGAGGCACAGATACGCAGTATTTT | NA | NA | TRBJ2-3 | TRBV20-1
CASSTGVRTDTQYF | TGTGCCAGCTCGACAGGGGTTCGCACAGATACGCAGTATTTT | TRBD1 | few | TRBJ2-3 | TRBV18
CASSPDRGARQPQHF | TGTGCCAGCAGCCCCGACAGGGGCGCCCGGCAGCCCCAGCATTTT | TRBD1 | NA | TRBJ1-5 | TRBV6-6
CASSRYGTGVEKLFF | TGTGCCAGCAGCCGCTACGGGACAGGGGTTGAAAAACTGTTTTTT | TRBD1 | NA | TRBJ1-4 | TRBV14